The present TCR beta chain was sequenced within a study of blood T cell repertoires in COVID-19. Turning to the study itself: Researchers got acute and convalescent COVID-19 samples from the United States, Italy and Spain. PBMCs, B-cell-depleted T cells, or T cells were the source of the cDNA or gDNA that made up the material.

CDR3 size: 15 residues. The junction had 6 bases not matched to a gene; V was cut back by 1 base and J by 7 bases. Germline CDR1 reads SGHTA; CDR2 reads FQGNSA. Per the original methods: Nucleated cell counts were estimated from reference gene primer amplification. This table comes from immunoSEQ multiplex PCR, and its TCRdb copy is limited to in-frame clones, with some not included. V, J and clone size are those of that table, while D and trimming were read from the DNA. The sample comprises approximately 300,000 clones, around 83% of which are singletons, and approximately 1.2% rests with the top ten.

Sequencing was carried out using peripheral blood. The genes are TRBV7-2 and TRBJ2-1, with 8 bases aligning to TRBD1. The receptor was derived from a woman aged 50 to 60 with acute or convalescent COVID-19. CDR3 bases: TGTGCCAGCAGCTTAGTTCAGGGGGCGCTTAATGAGCAGTTCTTC. The encoded protein is CASSLVQGALNEQFF. The variable domain in full, with the rest retrieved from reference TRBV7-2 and TRBJ2-1, is GAGVSQSPSNKVTEKGKDVELRCDPISGHTALYWYRQSLGQGLEFLIYFQGNSAPDKSGLPSDRFSAERTGGSVSTLTIQRTQQEDSAVYLCASSLVQGALNEQFFGPGTRLTVL.